This T cell receptor beta chain was identified in a study of cytomegalovirus exposure and HLA in healthy donors. From germline, CDR1 is SQVTM and CDR2 ANQGSEA. This CDR3 comprises 16 residues. Trimming at V came to 0 bases and at J to 8 bases, leaving 13 bases not matched to a gene. The PCR contained 60 Vbeta and 13 Jbeta primers. Generated by immunoSEQ multiplex PCR, the TCRdb table keeps only in-frame clones and is missing some. The sample shows 100,000 to 150,000 clones, around 80% of them seen only once. The source of this sequence is a man younger than 45 in good health and CMV-seropositive. Sequenced input: PBMCs. The chain carries TRBV29-1 and TRBJ2-1, with 7 bases that match TRBD2. The CDR3 protein is CSVEEWRELALDEQFF. CDR3 DNA sequence: TGCAGCGTTGAAGAGTGGCGGGAGTTGGCGTTAGATGAGCAGTTCTTC.